This T cell receptor (beta chain) originates from a study of T-cell reconstitution after alpha-beta-depleted transplantation in children. Findings and limits, study-wide: At the one-year point after transplant, T-cell counts and TCRbeta diversity were found to come mostly from T cells that had been newly produced. As was reported, about two months after transplant, alpha-beta T cells came from several hundred expanded graft clones. Some patients' high day-60 TCRbeta diversity was traced to surviving recipient T cells and thymic progenitors.

This clonotype came up many times. Antigen: not known. Molecular barcoding with unique molecular identifiers was used for the TCRbeta library. TCRdb fed the PCR reads into MiXCR, producing one record per CDR3 protein. The sample has 200,000 to 250,000 distinct CDR3 sequences; around 7.5% are singletons. CDR3 length: 18 amino acids. Trimming removed 6 bases from V and 0 bases from J; junction bases left unmatched: 11. Sequenced material: PBMCs, mostly from graft donor cells, taken 180 days after TCRalphabeta/CD19-depleted stem cell transplant. The chain uses TRBV12-3 or TRBV12-4 and TRBJ1-5, with TRBD1 identical over 10 bases. This TCR was recovered from a male patient younger than 18 who had a stem cell transplant for acute lymphoblastic leukemia, so the T cells may come from the graft donor. The CDR3 protein is CASSLDRGLGNSNQPQHF. The CDR3 DNA reads TGTGCCAGCAGCCTCGACAGGGGGCTCGGGAATAGCAATCAGCCCCAGCATTTT.